This T cell receptor (beta chain) was recovered during a study of monozygotic twins with inflammatory bowel disease (dated by TCRdb to the late 2010s). For the study in its entirety: The complete study included around 30 monozygotic twin pairs: 19 IBD-discordant Danish pairs and nine German pairs, of which four were IBD-concordant and five were IBD-discordant. Within discordant pairs, disease-associated traits were sought mainly by comparing IBD patients with their genetically identical healthy co-twins. Each individual had, on average, about 151 000 unique TCRalpha sequences and 181 000 unique TCRbeta sequences available for analysis. What the study reported, not specific to this receptor: Compared with healthy twins, IBD patients had fewer clonotypes in common with other individuals, a difference most pronounced in patients showing signs of disease activity. IBD patients had lower TCRbeta repertoire diversity, measured by the inverse Simpson index, than their healthy co-twins. Differing immunosuppressive treatments among patients may have added background noise and inter-individual variability to the repertoires. The results gave no support for a single strong signal or clonotype linked to IBD. The analysis was unable to tell apart different T cell subtypes. No difference in repertoire similarity was observed between concordant and discordant twins, possibly owing to limited statistical power.

A note on this clonotype: The specificity of this receptor is unknown.

From each donor, an approximately 2.4 ml peripheral blood sample was drawn into PAXgene tubes and stored at -80 degrees C. Without T cell sorting, total RNA was isolated from whole blood using the PAXgene blood miRNA kit on an automated QIAcube. Peripheral blood from monozygotic twin pairs who were concordant or discordant for inflammatory bowel disease underwent deep TCRalpha and TCRbeta repertoire profiling using unique molecular barcoding. Smoking habits were recorded for all twin pairs, and each individual was classified as a current, former or never smoker. Sequences DFQATT (CDR1) and SNEGSKA (CDR2) are obtained from the germline V gene (reference sequence). The CDR3 measures 14 amino acids from cysteine to phenylalanine. No coding sequence is recorded. Library prep was done by 5' RACE. For each TCR library, 3,500 to 4,000 ng of total RNA was used. cDNA was synthesized with SMARTScribe reverse transcriptase in eight separate reactions per sample. Unique molecular identifiers containing a 6-nucleotide sample barcode were introduced through template switching during cDNA synthesis. TCRalpha and TCRbeta cDNA was amplified in two nested PCRs of approximately 17 and 9 cycles, and bead purification was carried out after each PCR. Before amplification, the cDNA was treated with uracil DNA-glycosylase and purified using the QIAquick PCR purification kit. In the second PCR, Illumina TruSeq-compatible adapters and sample-specific barcodes were added. Library quality and concentration were assessed using TapeStation and Qubit, and about 5 ng of each library was pooled. Pooled libraries were sequenced on an Illumina HiSeq2500 single-index Rapid Run with 2 x 100 bp reads and custom sequencing primers. In the source study's methods: PCR and sequencing errors were corrected by UMI-based consensus assembly using MiGEC version 1.2.6. V(D)J alignment, clonotype assembly and CDR3 extraction were performed with MiXCR version 2.1.1. To normalise gene usage, clonotype sharing and MAIT/NKT TCR abundance, the top 1000, 10 000 and 20 000 clonotypes in each sample were analysed. Diversity was computed as the inverse Simpson index with the vegan R package after downsampling to 27 000 UMIs. Paired Mann-Whitney U tests were applied to discordant twin pairs, and Benjamini-Hochberg correction was used for multiple testing. Based on TCRdb reprocessing of the reads, there is one entry per CDR3 protein sequence, and DNA is missing. TCRdb's processing, not the study's, gives the V and J calls here. Per the sample table, the count is about 93,000 distinct CDR3 sequences. The top ten clones comprise just under 7.5% of the sample.

This sequence was found in a human donor with ulcerative colitis or Crohn's disease, or a healthy co-twin of an affected twin (not recorded which). The sample comprised blood. The chain is encoded by TRBV20-1 joined to TRBJ2-7; TCRdb outputs TRBD1, but without DNA this stays unchecked. The CDR3 corresponds to CSAKPRRQVIEQYF.